The subject of this entry is one TCR beta chain. The data derive from a study of CD8+CD57+ T cells in acquired aplastic anemia. The overall study: The mean DNA yield obtained from sorted CD4+ and CD8+ cells came to roughly 3 ug.

Individuals selected for sequencing had exhibited CD8+CD57+ cell expansion on flow cytometry. The germline V and J ends were trimmed by 4 bases and 7 bases, with 14 bases remaining between them. The germline V gene has CDR1 SEHNR and CDR2 FQNEAQ (reference sequence). The CDR3 consists of 13 residues. The template for TCR beta VDJ and CDR3 sequence profiling was genomic DNA. TCRdb itself ran the reads through MiXCR, one entry per CDR3 protein. The table has 260,000 or so distinct CDR3 sequences, around half seen once; the top ten hold about 8.3%. The receptor's source is a human donor with aplastic anemia. The material sequenced was sorted CD4+, CD8+, or CD8+CD57+ T cells (not recorded which) from PBMCs. This sequence joins TRBV7-9 and TRBJ2-7; unclear D gene. CDR3 nucleotide sequence: TGTGCCAGCAGCTCGGAAGGGATGTGGGAGCAGTACTTC. As protein: CASSSEGMWEQYF.